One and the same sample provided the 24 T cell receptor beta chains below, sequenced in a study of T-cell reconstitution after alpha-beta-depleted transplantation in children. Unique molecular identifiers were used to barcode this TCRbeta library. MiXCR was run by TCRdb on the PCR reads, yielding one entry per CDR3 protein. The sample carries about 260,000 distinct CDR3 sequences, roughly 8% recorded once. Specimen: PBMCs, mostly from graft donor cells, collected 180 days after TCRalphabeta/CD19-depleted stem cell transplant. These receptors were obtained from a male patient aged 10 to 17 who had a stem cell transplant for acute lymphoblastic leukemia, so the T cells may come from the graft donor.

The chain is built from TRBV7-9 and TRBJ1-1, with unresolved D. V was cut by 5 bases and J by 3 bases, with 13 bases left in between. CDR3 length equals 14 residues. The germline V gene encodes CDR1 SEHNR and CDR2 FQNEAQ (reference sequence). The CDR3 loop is CASSPRLPDTEAFF. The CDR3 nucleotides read TGTGCCAGCAGCCCTCGACTCCCCGACACTGAAGCTTTCTTT.

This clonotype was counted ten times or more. The CDR3 DNA reads as TGTGCCAGCAGTTTGGGGAGTTTGGGGGGGTCGAATCAGCCCCAGCATTTT. It translates to CASSLGSLGGSNQPQHF. The chain joins TRBV12-3 or TRBV12-4 to TRBJ1-5, with TRBD1 as a possible D gene (5 bases). Trimming removed 3 bases at V and 4 bases at J, with 19 bases between. This CDR3 has 17 amino acids.

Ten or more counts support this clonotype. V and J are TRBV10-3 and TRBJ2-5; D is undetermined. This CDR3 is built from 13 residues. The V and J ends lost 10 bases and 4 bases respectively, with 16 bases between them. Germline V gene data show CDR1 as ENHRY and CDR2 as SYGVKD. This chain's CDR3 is CATKVRSGETQYF. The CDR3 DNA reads TGTGCCACCAAGGTCCGGTCAGGAGAGACCCAGTACTTC.

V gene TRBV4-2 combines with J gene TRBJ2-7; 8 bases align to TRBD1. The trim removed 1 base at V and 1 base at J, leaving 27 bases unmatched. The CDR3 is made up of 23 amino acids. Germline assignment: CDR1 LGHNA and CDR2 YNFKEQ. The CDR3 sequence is CASSQVLLSAEERRDRTSYEQYF. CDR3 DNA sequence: TGTGCCAGCAGCCAAGTTTTGCTTTCGGCAGAAGAGAGAAGGGACAGGACATCCTACGAGCAGTACTTC.

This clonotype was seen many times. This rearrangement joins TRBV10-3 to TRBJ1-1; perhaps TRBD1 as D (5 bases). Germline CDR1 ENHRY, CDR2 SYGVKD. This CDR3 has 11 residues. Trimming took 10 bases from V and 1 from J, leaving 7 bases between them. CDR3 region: CATGQNTEAFF. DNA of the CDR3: TGTGCCACCGGACAGAACACTGAAGCTTTCTTT.

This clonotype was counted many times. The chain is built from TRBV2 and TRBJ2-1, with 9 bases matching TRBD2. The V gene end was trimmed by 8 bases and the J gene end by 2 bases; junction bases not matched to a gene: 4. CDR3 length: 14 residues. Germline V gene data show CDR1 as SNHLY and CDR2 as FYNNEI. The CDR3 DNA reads TGTGCCAGCCAGACTAGCGGCGCCTACAATGAGCAGTTCTTC. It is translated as CASQTSGAYNEQFF. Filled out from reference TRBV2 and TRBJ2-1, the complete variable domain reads EPEVTQTPSHQVTQMGQEVILRCVPISNHLYFYWYRQILGQKVEFLVSFYNNEISEKSEIFDDQFSVERPDGSNFTLKIRSTKLEDSAMYFCASQTSGAYNEQFFGPGTRLTVL.

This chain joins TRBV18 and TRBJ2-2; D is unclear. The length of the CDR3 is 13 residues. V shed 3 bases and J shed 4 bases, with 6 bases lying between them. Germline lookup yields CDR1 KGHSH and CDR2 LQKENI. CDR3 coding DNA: TGTGCCAGCTCACCGGTCGCCACCGGGGAGCTGTTTTTT. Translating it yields CASSPVATGELFF.

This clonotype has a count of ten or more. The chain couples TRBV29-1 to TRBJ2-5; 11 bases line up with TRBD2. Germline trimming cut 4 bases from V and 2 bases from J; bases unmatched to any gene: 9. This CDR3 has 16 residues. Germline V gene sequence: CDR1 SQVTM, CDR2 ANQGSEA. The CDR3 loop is CSVVPFWTSGQETQYF. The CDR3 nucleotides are TGCAGCGTTGTCCCATTCTGGACTAGCGGGCAAGAGACCCAGTACTTC. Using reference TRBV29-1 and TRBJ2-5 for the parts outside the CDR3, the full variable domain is SAVISQKPSRDICQRGTSLTIQCQVDSQVTMMFWYRQQPGQSLTLIATANQGSEATYESGFVIDKFPISRPNLTFSTLTVSNMSPEDSSIYLCSVVPFWTSGQETQYFGPGTRLLVL.

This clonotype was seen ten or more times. CDR3 in amino acids: CASSQGPGYGYTF. CDR3 sequence (DNA): TGCGCCAGCAGCCAGGGGCCGGGCTATGGCTACACCTTC. The chain recombines TRBV4-3 with TRBJ1-2; possible D gene TRBD1, 5 bases. Trimming cost V 3 bases and J 4 bases, with 9 bases left between them. There are 13 residues in the CDR3. Germline CDR1 is LGHNA and CDR2 is YSLEER.

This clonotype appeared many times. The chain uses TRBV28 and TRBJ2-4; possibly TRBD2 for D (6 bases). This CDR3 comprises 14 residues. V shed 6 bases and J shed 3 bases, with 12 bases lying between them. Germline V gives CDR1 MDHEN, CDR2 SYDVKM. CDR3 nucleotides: TGTGCCAGCAGCTCGACCGGGGGCAAAAACATTCAGTACTTC. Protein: CASSSTGGKNIQYF.

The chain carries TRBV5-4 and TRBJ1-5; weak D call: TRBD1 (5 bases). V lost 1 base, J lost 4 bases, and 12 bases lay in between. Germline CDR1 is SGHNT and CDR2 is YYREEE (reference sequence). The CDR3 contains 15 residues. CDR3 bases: TGTGCCAGCAGCTTGTGGGGAGGGGTGAATCAGCCCCAGCATTTT. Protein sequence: CASSLWGGVNQPQHF.

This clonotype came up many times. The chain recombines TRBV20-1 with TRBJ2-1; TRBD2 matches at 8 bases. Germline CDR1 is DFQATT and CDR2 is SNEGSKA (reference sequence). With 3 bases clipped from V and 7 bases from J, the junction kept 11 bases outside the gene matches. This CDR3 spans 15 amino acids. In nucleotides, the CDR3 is TGCAGTGCTAGGTCCTCGGGGGGGCTTATGAATGAGCAGTTCTTC. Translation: CSARSSGGLMNEQFF.

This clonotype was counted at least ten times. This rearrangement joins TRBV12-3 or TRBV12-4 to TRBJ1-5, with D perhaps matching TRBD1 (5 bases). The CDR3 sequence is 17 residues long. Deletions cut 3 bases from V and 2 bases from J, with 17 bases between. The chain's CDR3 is CASSFNRGGSGNQPQHF. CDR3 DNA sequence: TGTGCCAGCAGTTTCAATAGGGGAGGGTCGGGCAATCAGCCCCAGCATTTT.

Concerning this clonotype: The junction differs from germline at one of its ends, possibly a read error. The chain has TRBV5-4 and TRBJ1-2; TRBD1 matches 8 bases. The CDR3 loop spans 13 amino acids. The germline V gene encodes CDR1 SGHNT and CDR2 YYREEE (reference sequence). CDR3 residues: CSSSLDRDYGYTF. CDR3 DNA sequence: TGTTCCAGCAGCTTGGACAGGGACTATGGCTACACCTTC.

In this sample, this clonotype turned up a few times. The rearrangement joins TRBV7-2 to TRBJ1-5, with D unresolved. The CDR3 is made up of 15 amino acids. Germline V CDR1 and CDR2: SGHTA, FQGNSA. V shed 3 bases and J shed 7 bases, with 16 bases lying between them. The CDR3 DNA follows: TGTGCCAGCAGCTTCACGGCCCCAGGACTGCAGCCCCAGCATTTT. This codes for CASSFTAPGLQPQHF.

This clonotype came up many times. The CDR3 reads CASSLVTGGRAKNIQYF. CDR3 in DNA: TGTGCCAGCAGCTTAGTGACAGGGGGCCGTGCCAAAAACATTCAGTACTTC. The chain links TRBV11-2 to TRBJ2-4; 10 bases line up with TRBD1. J was trimmed by 1 base and V by 1 base; bases with no gene match: 4. The length of the CDR3 is 17 residues. Germline V lookup: CDR1 SGHAT, CDR2 FQNNGV.

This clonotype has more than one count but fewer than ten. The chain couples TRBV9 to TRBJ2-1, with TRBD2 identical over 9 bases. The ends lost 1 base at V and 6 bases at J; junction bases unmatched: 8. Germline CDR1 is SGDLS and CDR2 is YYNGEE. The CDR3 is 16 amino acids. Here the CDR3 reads CASSVIGRGGRNEQFF. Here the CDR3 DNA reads TGTGCCAGCAGCGTAATCGGGCGGGGGGGCCGCAATGAGCAGTTCTTC. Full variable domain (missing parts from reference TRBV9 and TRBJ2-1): DSGVTQTPKHLITATGQRVTLRCSPRSGDLSVYWYQQSLDQGLQFLIQYYNGEERAKGNILERFSAQQFPDLHSELNLSSLELGDSALYFCASSVIGRGGRNEQFFGPGTRLTVL.

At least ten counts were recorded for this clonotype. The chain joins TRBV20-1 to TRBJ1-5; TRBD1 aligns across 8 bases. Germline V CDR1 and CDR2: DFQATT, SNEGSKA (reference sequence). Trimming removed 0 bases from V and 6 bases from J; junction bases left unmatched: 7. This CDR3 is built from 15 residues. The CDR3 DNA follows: TGCAGTGCTAGAGAGACACAGGGGGTCGGTCAGCCCCAGCATTTT. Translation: CSARETQGVGQPQHF.

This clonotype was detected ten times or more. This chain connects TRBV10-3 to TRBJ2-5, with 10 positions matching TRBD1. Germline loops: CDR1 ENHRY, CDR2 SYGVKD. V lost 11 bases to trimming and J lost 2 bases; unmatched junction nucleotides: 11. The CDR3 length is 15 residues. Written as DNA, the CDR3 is TGTGCCGTCCGGACCGGGACAGGGGTACAAGAGACCCAGTACTTC. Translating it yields CAVRTGTGVQETQYF.

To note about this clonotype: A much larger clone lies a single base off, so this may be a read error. The CDR3 spells CASSPGAPIQETQNF. For the CDR3, the DNA is TGTGCCAGCAGCCCGGGGGCCCCAATCCAAGAGACCCAGAACTTC. The chain couples TRBV5-4 to TRBJ2-5; D possibly matches TRBD1 or TRBD2 (6 bases each). This CDR3 is 15 amino acids long. Germline CDR1 reads SGHNT; CDR2 reads YYREEE (reference sequence).

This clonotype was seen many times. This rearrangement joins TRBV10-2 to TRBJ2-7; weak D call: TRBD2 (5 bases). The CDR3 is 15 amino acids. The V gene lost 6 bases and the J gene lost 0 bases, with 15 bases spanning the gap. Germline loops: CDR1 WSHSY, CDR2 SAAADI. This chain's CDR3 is CASRPERSSSYEQYF. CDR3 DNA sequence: TGCGCCAGCAGACCCGAGCGGTCGAGCTCCTACGAGCAGTACTTC.

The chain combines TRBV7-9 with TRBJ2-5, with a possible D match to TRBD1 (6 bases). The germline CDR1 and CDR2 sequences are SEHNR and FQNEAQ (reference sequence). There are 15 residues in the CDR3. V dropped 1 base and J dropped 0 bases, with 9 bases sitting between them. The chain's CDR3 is CASSLGGHNQETQYF. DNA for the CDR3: TGTGCCAGCAGCTTAGGGGGACATAACCAAGAGACCCAGTACTTC.

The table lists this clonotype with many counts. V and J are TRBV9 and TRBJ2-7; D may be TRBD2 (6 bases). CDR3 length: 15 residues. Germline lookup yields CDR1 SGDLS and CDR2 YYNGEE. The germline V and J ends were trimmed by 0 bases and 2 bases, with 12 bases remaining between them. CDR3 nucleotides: TGTGCCAGCAGCGTAGGTCGGGGGTTAACCTACGAGCAGTACTTC. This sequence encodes CASSVGRGLTYEQYF.

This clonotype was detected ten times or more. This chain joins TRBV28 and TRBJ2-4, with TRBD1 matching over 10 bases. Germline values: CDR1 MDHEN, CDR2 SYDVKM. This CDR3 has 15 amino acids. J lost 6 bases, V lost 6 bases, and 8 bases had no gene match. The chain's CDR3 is CASRPDRGTGNIQYF. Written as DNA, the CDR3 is TGTGCCAGCAGACCGGACAGGGGGACGGGAAACATTCAGTACTTC.